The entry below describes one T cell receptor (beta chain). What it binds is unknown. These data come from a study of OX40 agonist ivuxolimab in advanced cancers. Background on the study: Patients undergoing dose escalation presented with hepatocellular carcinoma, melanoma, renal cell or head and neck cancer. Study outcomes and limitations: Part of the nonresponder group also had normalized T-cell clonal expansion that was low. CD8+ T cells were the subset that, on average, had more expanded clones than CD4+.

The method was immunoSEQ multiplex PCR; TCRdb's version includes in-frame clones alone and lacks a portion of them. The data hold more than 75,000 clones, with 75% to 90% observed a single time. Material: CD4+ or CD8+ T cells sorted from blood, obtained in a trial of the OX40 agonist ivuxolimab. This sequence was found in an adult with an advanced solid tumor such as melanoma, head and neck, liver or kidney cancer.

CDR3 sequence: CASSGQRGGAFLEQYV. The CDR3 DNA reads TGTGCCAGCAGCGGACAGCGTGGGGGGGCATTCCTCGAGCAGTACGTC. This chain links TRBV11-2 with TRBJ2-7, with a tentative D call TRBD2 (7 bases). Germline assignment: CDR1 SGHAT and CDR2 FQNNGV. V lost 5 bases, J lost 6 bases, and 23 bases lay in between. CDR3 size: 16 residues.